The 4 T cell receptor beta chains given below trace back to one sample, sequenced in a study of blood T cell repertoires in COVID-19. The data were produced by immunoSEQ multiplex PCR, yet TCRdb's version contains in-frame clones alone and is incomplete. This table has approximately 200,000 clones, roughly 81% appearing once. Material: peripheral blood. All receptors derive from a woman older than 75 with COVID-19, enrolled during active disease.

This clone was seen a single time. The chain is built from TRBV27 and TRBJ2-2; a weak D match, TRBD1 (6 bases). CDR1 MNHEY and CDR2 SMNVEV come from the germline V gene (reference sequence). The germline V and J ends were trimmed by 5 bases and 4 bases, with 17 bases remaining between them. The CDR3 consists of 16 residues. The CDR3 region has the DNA TGTGCCAGCAGTACCAATCCCGGCAGGGGCACCGGGGAGCTGTTTTTT. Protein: CASSTNPGRGTGELFF.

The CDR3 bases are TGTGCCAGCAACCAATACCCGGGGAGGGAGCTGTTTTTT. Protein product: CASNQYPGRELFF. The chain is built from TRBV5-5 and TRBJ2-2, with TRBD2 as a possible D gene (5 bases). Germline V gene data show CDR1 as SGHKS and CDR2 as YYEKEE (reference sequence). The V end lost 6 bases, the J end lost 9 bases, and 15 bases lay between the germline ends. The CDR3 runs 13 residues. Looking up the rest from reference TRBV5-5 and TRBJ2-2 gives the full variable domain: DAGVTQSPTHLIKTRGQQVTLRCSPISGHKSVSWYQQVLGQGPQFIFQYYEKEERGRGNFPDRFSARQFPNYSSELNVNALLLGDSALYLCASNQYPGRELFFGEGSRLTVL.

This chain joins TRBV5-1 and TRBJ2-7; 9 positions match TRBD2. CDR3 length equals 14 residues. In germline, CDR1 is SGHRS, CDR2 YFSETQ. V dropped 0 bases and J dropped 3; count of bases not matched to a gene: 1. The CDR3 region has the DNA TGCGCCAGCAGCTTGGGACTAGCGGTCTACGAGCAGTACTTC. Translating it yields CASSLGLAVYEQYF.

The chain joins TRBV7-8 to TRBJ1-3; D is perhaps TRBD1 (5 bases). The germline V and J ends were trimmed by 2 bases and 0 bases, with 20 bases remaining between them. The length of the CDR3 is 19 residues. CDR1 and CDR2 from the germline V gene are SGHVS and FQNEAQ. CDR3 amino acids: CASSLNIWGGLSSGNTIYF. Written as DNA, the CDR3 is TGTGCCAGCAGCTTAAATATTTGGGGGGGACTCTCCTCTGGAAACACCATATATTTT. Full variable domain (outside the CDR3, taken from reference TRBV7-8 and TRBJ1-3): GAGVSQSPRYKVAKRGQDVALRCDPISGHVSLFWYQQALGQGPEFLTYFQNEAQLDKSGLPSDRFFAERPEGSVSTLKIQRTQQEDSAVYLCASSLNIWGGLSSGNTIYFGEGSWLTVV.